This T cell receptor (beta chain) comes out of a study of immune heterogeneity within non-small cell lung tumors. For each sample, template was around 650 ng of bulk tumor genomic DNA. Biopsy collection occurred during surgery, with several far-apart biopsies per primary tumor. These patients got curative surgery after being newly diagnosed with untreated non-small cell lung cancer. Donors were newly diagnosed non-small cell lung cancer patients having surgery with curative intent. Trimming pared 4 bases from V and 3 bases from J, leaving 9 bases between. The CDR3 sequence is 13 residues long. The germline V gene has CDR1 SGHAT and CDR2 FQNNGV. By proportion, this clonotype is medium-sized. Its antigen is undetermined. Multiplex PCR (32 V and 13 J primers) was used to amplify the TCR beta CDR3. TCRdb fed the multiplex PCR reads into MiXCR, producing one record per CDR3 protein. The data show a few thousand distinct CDR3 sequences, 18% seen once.

Study observations and caveats: Some T-cell receptor beta clonotypes occurred at high frequency. These high-frequency clonotypes were largely distinct between individual patients. Within a patient, dominant CDR3 beta clonotypes were shared across sites, though different locations had unique frequent clones.

The sequenced material came from lung tumor tissue. The chain employs TRBV11-2 and TRBJ1-1; perhaps TRBD1 as D (5 bases). This TCR was sampled from a man between 35 and 55 years old with non-small cell lung cancer. The chain's CDR3 is CASSSRGDTEAFF. CDR3 DNA sequence: TGTGCCAGCAGCTCGAGAGGGGACACTGAAGCTTTCTTT. The whole variable domain, remainder taken from reference TRBV11-2 and TRBJ1-1, is EAGVAQSPRYKIIEKRQSVAFWCNPISGHATLYWYQQILGQGPKLLIQFQNNGVVDDSQLPKDRFSAERLKGVDSTLKIQPAKLEDSAVYLCASSSRGDTEAFFGQGTRLTVV.